This T cell receptor (beta chain) derives from a study of blood T cell repertoires in COVID-19. Study information: Sample material is recorded as cDNA or gDNA derived from T cells, B-cell-depleted T cells, or PBMCs.

The assay was immunoSEQ multiplex PCR, and TCRdb's table has in-frame clones only and misses some. The sample shows about 220,000 clones, about 80% of them seen only once. The sample taken for sequencing was peripheral blood. This clonotype was obtained from a woman aged 30 to 39 who had recovered from COVID-19.

DNA for the CDR3: TGTGCCAGCAGCTTAACTAAAGCGGGTGGAACCACAGATACGCAGTATTTT. Translating it yields CASSLTKAGGTTDTQYF. V and J are TRBV11-2 and TRBJ2-3; a possible D gene is TRBD2 (6 bases). Trimming removed 2 bases at V and 2 bases at J, with 17 bases between. Germline V gives CDR1 SGHAT, CDR2 FQNNGV. The CDR3 sequence is 17 residues long. Full variable domain (remainder filled in from reference TRBV11-2 and TRBJ2-3): EAGVAQSPRYKIIEKRQSVAFWCNPISGHATLYWYQQILGQGPKLLIQFQNNGVVDDSQLPKDRFSAERLKGVDSTLKIQPAKLEDSAVYLCASSLTKAGGTTDTQYFGPGTRLTVL.